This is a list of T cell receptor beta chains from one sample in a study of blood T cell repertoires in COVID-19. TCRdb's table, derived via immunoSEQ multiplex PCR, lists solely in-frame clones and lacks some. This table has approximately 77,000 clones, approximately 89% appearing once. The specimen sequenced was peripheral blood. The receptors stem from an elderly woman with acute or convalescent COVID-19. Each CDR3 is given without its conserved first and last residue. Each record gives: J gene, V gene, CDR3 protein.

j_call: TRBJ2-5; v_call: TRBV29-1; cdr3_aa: SVRGSGQETQY
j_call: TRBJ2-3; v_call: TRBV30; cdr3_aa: AWSTGSTDTQY
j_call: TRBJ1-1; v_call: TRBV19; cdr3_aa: ASSLGQGAGTEAF
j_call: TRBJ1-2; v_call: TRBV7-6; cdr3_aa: ASSLSGQGDGYT
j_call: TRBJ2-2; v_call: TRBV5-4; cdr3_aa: ASSFGQGAIGELF
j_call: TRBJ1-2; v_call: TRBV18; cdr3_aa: ASSPDSNYGYT
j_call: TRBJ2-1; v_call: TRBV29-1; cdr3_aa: SVAEGRGLGLSGEQF
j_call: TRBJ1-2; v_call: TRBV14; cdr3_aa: ASSARATGIYGYT
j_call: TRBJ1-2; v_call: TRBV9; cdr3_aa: ASSVVPGGGVYGYT
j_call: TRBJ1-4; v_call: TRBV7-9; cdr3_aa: ASSSPQGPNEKLF
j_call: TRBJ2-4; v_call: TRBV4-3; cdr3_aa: ASSQEFGGTDLAKNIQY
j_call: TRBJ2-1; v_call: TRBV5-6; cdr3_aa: ASSSYRSNEQF
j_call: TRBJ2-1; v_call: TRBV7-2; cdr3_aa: ASSSMTSGGANEQF
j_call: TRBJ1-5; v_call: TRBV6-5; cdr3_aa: ASRPPGGANQPQH
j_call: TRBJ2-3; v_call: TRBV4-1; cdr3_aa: ASSQGDGSGSTDTQY
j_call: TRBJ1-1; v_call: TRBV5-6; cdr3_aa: ASSPGKNTEAF
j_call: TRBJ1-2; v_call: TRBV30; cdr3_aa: ASDRVHGYT
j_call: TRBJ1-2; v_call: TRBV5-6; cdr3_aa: ASSIDRGLSSGYT
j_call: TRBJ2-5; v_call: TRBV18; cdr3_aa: ASSPIADRQETQY
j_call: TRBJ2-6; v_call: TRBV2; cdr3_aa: ASSPGQGVSGANVLT
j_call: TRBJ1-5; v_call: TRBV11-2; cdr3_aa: ASSSGQVGNQPQH
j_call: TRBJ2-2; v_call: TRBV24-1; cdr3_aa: ATSDLRQGNTGELF
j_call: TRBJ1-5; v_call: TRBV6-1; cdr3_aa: ASSEAPAAGGSSSNQPQH
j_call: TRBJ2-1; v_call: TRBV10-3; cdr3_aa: AISGSAARNEQF
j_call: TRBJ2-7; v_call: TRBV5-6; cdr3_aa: ASSYGHLGASYEQY
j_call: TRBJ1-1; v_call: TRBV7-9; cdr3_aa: ASSPLTGVLTEAF
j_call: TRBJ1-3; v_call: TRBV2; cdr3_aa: ASSGQAPHSGNTIY
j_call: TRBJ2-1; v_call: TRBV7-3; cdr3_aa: ASSSGTSGRAEEQF
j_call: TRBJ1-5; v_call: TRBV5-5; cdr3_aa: ASSLVASSNQPQH
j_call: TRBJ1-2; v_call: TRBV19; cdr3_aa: ASSLLDRQNYGYT
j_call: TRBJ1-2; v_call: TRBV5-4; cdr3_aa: ASSLGAFDTYYGYT
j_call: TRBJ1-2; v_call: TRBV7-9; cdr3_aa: ASSPELGQGGSYGYT
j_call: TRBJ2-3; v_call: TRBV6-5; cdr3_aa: ASRSTRDTQY
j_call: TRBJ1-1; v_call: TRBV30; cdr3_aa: AWTAWGGTEAF
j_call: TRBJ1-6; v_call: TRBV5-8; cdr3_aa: ASSSTGGLYNSPLH
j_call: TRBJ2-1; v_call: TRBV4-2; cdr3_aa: ASSHGSRGAVYNEQF
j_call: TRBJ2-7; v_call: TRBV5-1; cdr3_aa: ASRPASGSSYEQY
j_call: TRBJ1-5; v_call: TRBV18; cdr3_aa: ASSNQGSYNGQPQH
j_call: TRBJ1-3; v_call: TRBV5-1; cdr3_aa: ASSLATGPGNTIY
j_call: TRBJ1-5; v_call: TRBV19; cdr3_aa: ASSPGPRRQPQH
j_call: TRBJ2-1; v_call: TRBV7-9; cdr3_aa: ASNLAGGRDNEQF
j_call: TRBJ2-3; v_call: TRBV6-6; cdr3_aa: ASSQPAGSGDTQY
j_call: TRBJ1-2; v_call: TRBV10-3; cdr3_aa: ASHLDRTNYGYT
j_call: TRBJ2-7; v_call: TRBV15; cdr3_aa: ATSREVSPGYEQY
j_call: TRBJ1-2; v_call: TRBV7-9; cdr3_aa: ASSLGNGYGYT
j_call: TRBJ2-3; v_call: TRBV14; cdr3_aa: ASSLRLGAADTQY
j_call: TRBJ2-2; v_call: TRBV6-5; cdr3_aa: ASRNISGELF
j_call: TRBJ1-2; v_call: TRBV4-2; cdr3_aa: ASSQEDRGEYGYT
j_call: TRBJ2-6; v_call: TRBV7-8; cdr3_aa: ASRQGGGANVLT
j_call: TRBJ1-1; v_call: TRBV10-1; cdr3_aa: ASNQGSGEAF
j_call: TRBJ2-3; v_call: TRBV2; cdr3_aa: ASRYQGAADTQY